This note documents a single T cell receptor beta chain sequence. The repertoire was sequenced with immunoSEQ multiplex PCR; TCRdb's copy has only in-frame clones and lacks some. The table has about 150,000 clones, around nine tenths seen once. V gave up 6 bases and J gave up 1 base, with 12 bases separating them. The V gene's germline CDR1 is MGHDK and CDR2 SYGVNS. This CDR3 comprises 14 residues. The sample originates from a study of blood T cell repertoires in COVID-19. Study details: T cells, B-cell-depleted T cells, or PBMCs provided the cDNA or gDNA that served as material.

The rearrangement joins TRBV25-1 to TRBJ1-1; D is undetermined. Sequenced sample: peripheral blood. The sequence came from a man aged 45 to 65 who had recovered from COVID-19. CDR3 bases: TGTGCCAGCAGGCCGGGGAACTGGAACACTGAAGCTTTCTTT. It is translated as CASRPGNWNTEAFF.